This T cell receptor beta chain was retrieved from a study of OX40 agonist ivuxolimab in advanced cancers. About the study: Earlier treatment with anti-PD-1, anti-PD-L1 or anti-CTLA-4 was permitted, and over 35% had received some. Two cutaneous melanoma patients and one hepatocellular carcinoma patient, three in all, had partial responses.

This clone was found a few times. Germline trimming cut 7 bases from V and 8 bases from J; bases unmatched to any gene: 5. The CDR3 contains 14 residues. Germline V lookup: CDR1 SNHLY, CDR2 FYNNEI. Data came from immunoSEQ multiplex PCR; TCRdb stores just in-frame clones and leaves some out. The sample contains about 56,000 clones, 83% of which appear only once. The receptor was isolated from an adult with an advanced solid tumor such as melanoma, head and neck, liver or kidney cancer. This chain connects TRBV2 to TRBJ2-1; TRBD2 matches 13 bases. The sequencing used CD4+ or CD8+ T cells sorted from blood, collected in a trial of the OX40 agonist ivuxolimab. CDR3 nucleotides: TGTGCCAGCATGAGACTAGCGGGAGGATATGAGCAGTTCTTC. Residues: CASMRLAGGYEQFF.